The clone carrying this T cell receptor beta chain was seen a few times. Sequencing used immunoSEQ multiplex PCR; TCRdb keeps in-frame clones, though not all of them. Altogether 130,000 to 150,000 clones are present, about 90% being singletons, with the ten largest covering more than 3%. The entry originates in a study of control samples from healthy donors and cancer patients. The CDR3 is made up of 16 amino acids. The V end was cut by 1 base, the J end by 2 bases, with 16 bases between. Germline V gene lookup returns CDR1 SGDLS and CDR2 YYNGEE. This receptor was taken from a man aged 25-45 years in good health. The V gene is TRBV9, the J gene TRBJ2-7; TRBD2 might be the D (6 bases). Material: blood. CDR3 residues: CASSVSFWTGAYEQYF. As DNA, the CDR3 is TGTGCCAGCAGCGTAAGTTTCTGGACGGGGGCCTACGAGCAGTACTTC.